The rows below give T cell receptor beta chains drawn from one sample of a study of cytomegalovirus exposure and HLA in healthy donors. Sequencing used immunoSEQ multiplex PCR; TCRdb keeps in-frame clones, though not all of them. The sample totals about 72,000 clones. Sequenced sample: PBMCs. The origin of the receptors is a man between 35 and 55 years old in good health and CMV-seronegative. CDR3s include the opening cysteine and the closing phenylalanine or tryptophan. D genes are given only for firm matches. Size is omitted from some rows. Given values are once, few, many or a class for expanded clones.

d_gene,v_gene,abundance,j_gene,CDR3nt,CDR3aa
NA,TRBV6-5,NA,TRBJ1-6,TGTGTCAGTCGACAGAGCTCCTATAATTCACCCCTCCACTTT,CVSRQSSYNSPLHF
NA,TRBV7-8,NA,TRBJ2-7,TGTGCCAGCAGCTCCTACAGCTCCTACGAGCAGTACTTC,CASSSYSSYEQYF
TRBD1,TRBV18,NA,TRBJ2-7,TGTGCCAGCTCACTGACGGGACAGGCAAGCTACGAGCAGTACTTC,CASSLTGQASYEQYF
NA,TRBV2,NA,TRBJ2-7,TGTGCCAGCAGTGAATCACAGTCGGGGGAGCAGTACTTC,CASSESQSGEQYF
NA,TRBV6-4,NA,TRBJ2-1,TGTGCCAGCAGTGACTCGAGGGCAATGTCCTACAATGAGCAGTTCTTC,CASSDSRAMSYNEQFF
TRBD2,TRBV4-1,NA,TRBJ2-3,TGCGCCAGCAGCCTGAACCGAGTAGCGGGGGTCACAGATACGCAGTATTTT,CASSLNRVAGVTDTQYF
NA,TRBV4-2,NA,TRBJ2-7,TGTGCCAGCAGCCAAGGGTGGCCAGGTAACGGCGAGCAGTACTTC,CASSQGWPGNGEQYF
TRBD1,TRBV11-3,NA,TRBJ2-2,TGTGCCAGCAGCTTAGGAACCGGGACAGGGCACACCGGGGAGCTGTTTTTT,CASSLGTGTGHTGELFF
NA,TRBV30,NA,TRBJ1-1,TGTGCCTGGCACGGCGGATTGAACACTGAAGCTTTCTTT,CAWHGGLNTEAFF
TRBD2,TRBV7-3,NA,TRBJ2-1,TGCGCCAGCAGCATGACTAGCGGGGGGGCCGGGTTTCAGTTCTTC,CASSMTSGGAGFQFF
TRBD1,TRBV5-1,NA,TRBJ2-7,TGCGCCAGCAGCTCGGGACAGGGAATGCGGGAGCAGTACTTC,CASSSGQGMREQYF
TRBD1,TRBV28,NA,TRBJ1-2,TGTGCCAGCAGACCGACAGGGGGAAAAATAGGCTACACCTTC,CASRPTGGKIGYTF
TRBD1,TRBV6-1,NA,TRBJ1-3,TGTGCCAGCAGTGAACGGAGGGGGCCGATGGACACCATATATTTT,CASSERRGPMDTIYF
NA,TRBV2,NA,TRBJ2-6,TGTGCCAGCAGCGGCCAGGCTCCCGGGGCCAACGTCCTGACTTTC,CASSGQAPGANVLTF
NA,TRBV9,NA,TRBJ1-2,TGTGCCAGCAGCGCCGGGGGGGATTTC,CASSAGGDF
NA,TRBV6-1,medium-sized,TRBJ2-7,TGTGCCAGCAGTGCGGTAGCCGGGGGGCTAGTATACGAGCAGTACTTC,CASSAVAGGLVYEQYF
TRBD2,TRBV28,NA,TRBJ2-7,TGTGCCAGCAGTTTAGTAGCGGGGGGGCAATACGAGCAGTACTTC,CASSLVAGGQYEQYF
TRBD1,TRBV5-1,NA,TRBJ1-1,TGCGCCAGCAGCTTGGTAGCCAGGGGGGAACTAAACACTGAAGCTTTCTTT,CASSLVARGELNTEAFF
NA,TRBV4-2,NA,TRBJ1-2,TGTGCCAGCAGCCAAGATAGCGGAGGGCTCGGCTACACCTTC,CASSQDSGGLGYTF
NA,TRBV27,NA,TRBJ2-7,TGTGCCAGCAGTCCGGGAATGGGCTACGAGCAGTACTTC,CASSPGMGYEQYF
NA,TRBV7-9,NA,TRBJ2-2,TGTGCCAGCAGCTGGCCCCGGGGAGGGGGAAACACCGGGGAGCTGTTTTTT,CASSWPRGGGNTGELFF
TRBD1,TRBV19,NA,TRBJ1-5,TGTGCCAGTACACGGGGTCAGGGGGGTCAGCCCCAGCATTTT,CASTRGQGGQPQHF
NA,TRBV7-6,NA,TRBJ1-1,TGTGCCAGCAGCTTAGCGGCAGATCTAGATCTCACTGAAGCTTTCTTT,CASSLAADLDLTEAFF
TRBD2,TRBV7-9,NA,TRBJ2-5,TGTGCCAGCAGCTTGACGATTGGCGGGGGGGCGGAGACCCAGTACTTC,CASSLTIGGGAETQYF
TRBD1,TRBV7-8,NA,TRBJ2-3,TGTGCCAGCAGCCCCCGGGACAGGGACACAGATACGCAGTATTTT,CASSPRDRDTDTQYF